Sequencing of this TCR beta chain was carried out in a study of blood T cell repertoires in COVID-19. Study background: Spain, Italy and the United States supplied samples that represented acute and convalescent COVID-19. Sample material is recorded as cDNA or gDNA derived from T cells, B-cell-depleted T cells, or PBMCs.

Seattle's cohort entered during active infection and was followed longitudinally. The table lists this clone with a count of one. Original handling: For nucleated cells, counts were estimated from reference gene primer amplification. Produced via immunoSEQ multiplex PCR; TCRdb's table is partial and in-frame only. Clone size and V and J calls were adopted from that table, with D and trimming inferred from the DNA. This table has around 75,000 clones, 84% appearing once. Germline V CDR1 and CDR2: SGHRS, YFSETQ. With 4 bases clipped from V and 7 bases from J, the junction kept 16 bases outside the gene matches. This CDR3 region has 16 residues.

This rearrangement joins TRBV5-1 to TRBJ2-7, with 8 positions matching TRBD2. This clonotype was sampled from a middle-aged man with COVID-19, enrolled during active disease. Input material: peripheral blood. CDR3 sequence (DNA): TGCGCCAGCAGCCCGGGGACCGGGAGCCGGGGGGGGGAGCAGTACTTC. Translation: CASSPGTGSRGGEQYF.